A selection of T cell receptor beta chains follows, all from one sample in a study of shared clonotypes between healthy human individuals. Libraries were prepared by immunoSEQ multiplex PCR; TCRdb keeps only in-frame clonotypes and omits some of them. This table has 2 million to 2.5 million clones, approximately 95% appearing once. Sequencing used naive CD4+ T cells sorted from blood. The receptor source for this set is a man aged 18-30 years in good health. Each CDR3 is given with its conserved first and last residue. The D gene is left open where the match is weak. Only part of the rows carry a size: once, few, many, or a class if the clone is expanded.

size: NA; V: TRBV6-6; D: TRBD2; J: TRBJ2-7; CDR3: CASSYLASGNSYEQYF; DNA: TGTGCCAGCAGTTACTTGGCTAGCGGGAACTCCTACGAGCAGTACTTC
size: NA; V: TRBV19; D: TRBD2; J: TRBJ2-2; CDR3: CASSITSGIGELFF; DNA: TGTGCCAGTAGTATAACTAGCGGGATTGGGGAGCTGTTTTTT
size: NA; V: TRBV20-1; D: NA; J: TRBJ2-1; CDR3: CSATAGNEQFF; DNA: TGCAGTGCCACGGCTGGGAATGAGCAGTTCTTC
size: NA; V: TRBV4-3; D: NA; J: TRBJ2-7; CDR3: CASSQDAGSYEQYF; DNA: TGCGCCAGCAGCCAAGATGCAGGGTCGTACGAGCAGTACTTC
size: NA; V: TRBV7-3; D: TRBD1; J: TRBJ2-1; CDR3: CASSSGQGPYNEQFF; DNA: TGTGCCAGCAGCTCGGGACAGGGACCCTACAATGAGCAGTTCTTC
size: NA; V: TRBV6-1; D: NA; J: TRBJ1-5; CDR3: CASSRRQDQPQHF; DNA: TGTGCCAGCAGTCGTAGACAAGATCAGCCCCAGCATTTT
size: NA; V: TRBV10-3; D: NA; J: TRBJ1-6; CDR3: CASKNRDINSPLHF; DNA: TGTGCCAGCAAAAACCGGGACATAAATTCACCCCTCCACTTT
size: few; V: TRBV7-9; D: NA; J: TRBJ2-7; CDR3: CASSLLTPQSSYEQYF; DNA: TGTGCCAGCAGCTTACTGACTCCCCAGAGCTCCTACGAGCAGTACTTC
size: NA; V: TRBV30; D: TRBD2; J: TRBJ2-1; CDR3: CAWSLHSGYYNEQFF; DNA: TGTGCCTGGAGTTTGCATAGCGGGTACTACAATGAGCAGTTCTTC
size: once; V: TRBV10-3; D: NA; J: TRBJ2-2; CDR3: CAISDPRGAPDTGELFF; DNA: TGTGCCATCAGTGACCCCCGGGGGGCACCCGACACCGGGGAGCTGTTTTTT
size: NA; V: TRBV15; D: NA; J: TRBJ2-3; CDR3: CATSKDTYTDTQYF; DNA: TGTGCCACCAGCAAAGACACCTACACAGATACGCAGTATTTT
size: NA; V: TRBV2; D: TRBD1; J: TRBJ1-1; CDR3: CASRTGGPPEAFF; DNA: TGTGCCAGCAGGACAGGGGGCCCCCCTGAAGCTTTCTTT
size: NA; V: TRBV9; D: NA; J: TRBJ2-3; CDR3: CASGAVTDTQYF; DNA: TGTGCCAGCGGGGCCGTCACGGATACGCAGTATTTT
size: NA; V: TRBV28; D: NA; J: TRBJ2-5; CDR3: CASSPATGETQYF; DNA: TGTGCCAGCAGTCCGGCAACCGGTGAGACCCAGTACTTC
size: NA; V: TRBV9; D: TRBD1; J: TRBJ1-1; CDR3: CASSVGTGGLNTEAFF; DNA: TGTGCCAGCAGCGTAGGAACAGGGGGTCTGAACACTGAAGCTTTCTTT
size: NA; V: TRBV6-1; D: NA; J: TRBJ2-2; CDR3: CASSFPGELFF; DNA: TGTGCCAGCAGTTTTCCCGGGGAGCTGTTTTTT
size: NA; V: TRBV28; D: NA; J: TRBJ1-1; CDR3: CASSLLGEGSGEAFF; DNA: TGTGCCAGCAGTTTGTTAGGGGAGGGGAGCGGTGAAGCTTTCTTT
size: NA; V: TRBV5-1; D: TRBD2; J: TRBJ2-1; CDR3: CASSKQGGAGGSSRREQFF; DNA: TGCGCCAGCAGCAAACAAGGGGGAGCGGGAGGTTCGTCCCGGCGAGAGCAGTTCTTC
size: NA; V: TRBV5-4; D: NA; J: TRBJ2-7; CDR3: CASSLDPGYEQYF; DNA: TGTGCCAGCAGCTTGGACCCGGGGTACGAGCAGTACTTC
size: NA; V: TRBV5-6; D: TRBD1; J: TRBJ1-2; CDR3: CASSLRQGQGYTF; DNA: TGTGCCAGCAGCTTGCGACAGGGCCAAGGCTACACCTTC
size: once; V: TRBV6-5; D: NA; J: TRBJ1-1; CDR3: CASSPGTPNTEAFF; DNA: TGTGCCAGCAGCCCCGGGACACCGAACACTGAAGCTTTCTTT
size: NA; V: TRBV19; D: TRBD1; J: TRBJ1-4; CDR3: CASSPPGQGGEKLFF; DNA: TGTGCCAGTAGTCCACCGGGACAGGGGGGTGAAAAACTGTTTTTT
size: NA; V: TRBV12-5; D: NA; J: TRBJ2-7; CDR3: CASGPPLVAAGQYF; DNA: TGTGCTAGTGGTCCCCCCCTCGTCGCAGCCGGGCAGTACTTC
size: NA; V: TRBV10-3; D: NA; J: TRBJ1-2; CDR3: CAISESQGLYGYTF; DNA: TGTGCCATCAGTGAGTCCCAGGGCCTCTATGGCTACACCTTC
size: NA; V: TRBV5-1; D: NA; J: TRBJ1-2; CDR3: CASSPEGFYGYTF; DNA: TGCGCCAGCAGTCCGGAAGGGTTCTATGGCTACACCTTC
size: NA; V: TRBV27; D: NA; J: TRBJ2-5; CDR3: CASSFQAQDLPQYF; DNA: TGTGCCAGCAGTTTTCAGGCTCAGGACCTCCCCCAGTACTTC
size: NA; V: TRBV6-6; D: TRBD1; J: TRBJ1-6; CDR3: CASSSIGTGNSPLHF; DNA: TGTGCCAGCAGTTCCATCGGGACAGGGAATTCACCCCTCCACTTT
size: NA; V: TRBV2; D: NA; J: TRBJ1-1; CDR3: CASSPHPNTEAFF; DNA: TGTGCCAGCAGTCCCCACCCGAACACTGAAGCTTTCTTT
size: NA; V: TRBV28; D: TRBD1; J: TRBJ1-2; CDR3: CASSTRGLGGYTF; DNA: TGTGCCAGCAGTACCAGGGGGCTTGGTGGCTACACCTTC
size: NA; V: TRBV2; D: NA; J: TRBJ1-1; CDR3: CATSSGGTEAFF; DNA: TGTGCCACCTCGTCGGGGGGCACTGAAGCTTTCTTT
size: NA; V: TRBV5-1; D: NA; J: TRBJ2-3; CDR3: CASSWPGDTQYF; DNA: TGCGCCAGCAGCTGGCCGGGGGATACGCAGTATTTT
size: NA; V: TRBV28; D: NA; J: TRBJ2-7; CDR3: CASSLGEGQYEQYF; DNA: TGTGCCAGCAGTTTGGGGGAAGGTCAGTACGAGCAGTACTTC
size: NA; V: TRBV6-5; D: NA; J: TRBJ2-3; CDR3: CASQRSGSSTDTQYF; DNA: TGTGCCAGCCAACGAAGCGGCAGCAGCACAGATACGCAGTATTTT
size: NA; V: TRBV10-3; D: TRBD1; J: TRBJ1-5; CDR3: CAISVQGSNQPQHF; DNA: TGTGCCATCAGCGTACAGGGGAGCAATCAGCCCCAGCATTTT
size: NA; V: TRBV19; D: TRBD2; J: TRBJ2-5; CDR3: CASSPGLAGGRETQYF; DNA: TGTGCCAGTAGTCCGGGACTAGCGGGAGGGAGAGAGACCCAGTACTTC
size: NA; V: TRBV7-9; D: NA; J: TRBJ1-2; CDR3: CASSSIYGYTF; DNA: TGTGCCAGCAGCTCCATCTATGGCTACACCTTC
size: once; V: TRBV2; D: TRBD2; J: TRBJ2-3; CDR3: CADGPPGGITDTQYF; DNA: TGTGCCGACGGCCCTCCGGGGGGGATCACAGATACGCAGTATTTT
size: NA; V: TRBV29-1; D: TRBD1; J: TRBJ1-3; CDR3: CSVRTGQGFNTIYF; DNA: TGCAGCGTCCGAACGGGACAGGGGTTTAACACCATATATTTT
size: NA; V: TRBV30; D: TRBD2; J: TRBJ2-1; CDR3: CAWSVRGDEQFF; DNA: TGTGCCTGGAGTGTACGGGGGGATGAGCAGTTCTTC
size: NA; V: TRBV6-1; D: NA; J: TRBJ1-5; CDR3: CASSEWASNQPQHF; DNA: TGTGCCAGCAGTGAATGGGCTAGCAATCAGCCCCAGCATTTT
size: NA; V: TRBV18; D: TRBD2; J: TRBJ2-3; CDR3: CASSPPLPGGGDTQYF; DNA: TGTGCCAGCTCACCGCCCTTGCCTGGCGGGGGAGATACGCAGTATTTT
size: NA; V: TRBV7-6; D: TRBD1; J: TRBJ2-2; CDR3: CASSLDNAGTEAPGELFF; DNA: TGTGCCAGCAGCTTAGACAACGCAGGGACAGAGGCCCCCGGGGAGCTGTTTTTT
size: NA; V: TRBV7-2; D: NA; J: TRBJ2-5; CDR3: CASTSSGILQETQYF; DNA: TGTGCCAGCACCTCCTCGGGGATCCTGCAAGAGACCCAGTACTTC
size: NA; V: TRBV7-9; D: NA; J: TRBJ1-3; CDR3: CASSLVSGGIYAGNTIYF; DNA: TGTGCCAGCAGCTTAGTTTCCGGCGGGATATACGCTGGAAACACCATATATTTT
size: NA; V: TRBV2; D: TRBD2; J: TRBJ2-5; CDR3: CASSGGLAARETQYF; DNA: TGTGCCAGCAGTGGGGGACTAGCGGCCAGGGAGACCCAGTACTTC
size: NA; V: TRBV28; D: TRBD1; J: TRBJ1-3; CDR3: CASSFQGVPGNTIYF; DNA: TGTGCCAGCAGTTTTCAGGGGGTCCCTGGAAACACCATATATTTT
size: NA; V: TRBV6-5; D: NA; J: TRBJ2-1; CDR3: CASSGTLYNEQFF; DNA: TGTGCCAGCAGTGGGACTCTCTACAATGAGCAGTTCTTC
size: NA; V: TRBV6-1; D: TRBD2; J: TRBJ2-7; CDR3: CASWPAGIPYEQYF; DNA: TGTGCCAGCTGGCCAGCGGGGATTCCCTACGAGCAGTACTTC
size: NA; V: TRBV5-1; D: TRBD2; J: TRBJ2-5; CDR3: CASSLVGLAGEETQYF; DNA: TGCGCCAGCAGCTTGGTCGGACTAGCGGGAGAAGAGACCCAGTACTTC
size: NA; V: TRBV20-1; D: NA; J: TRBJ2-5; CDR3: CSGASSETQYF; DNA: TGCAGTGGCGCTAGCTCGGAGACCCAGTACTTC